A selection of T cell receptor beta chains follows, all from one sample in a study of blood T cell repertoires in COVID-19. The method was immunoSEQ multiplex PCR; TCRdb's version includes in-frame clones alone and lacks a portion of them. The table includes about 280,000 clones, roughly four fifths detected once. Sequencing was performed on peripheral blood. The receptors shown here come from a woman in her forties or fifties who had recovered from COVID-19. Each CDR3 is given with its conserved first and last residue. The order of the fields is J gene, clone size, V gene, D gene, CDR3 protein, CDR3 DNA. The D gene is left open where the match is weak. Size is stated for part of the rows, as once, few or many counts, or as a class when the clone is expanded.

TRBJ2-7 | few | TRBV7-2 | TRBD2 | CASSHTGTRGYEQYF | TGTGCCAGCAGCCACACCGGGACTAGGGGCTACGAGCAGTACTTC
TRBJ1-4 | NA | TRBV14 | NA | CASSQDSWRGGLFF | TGTGCCAGCAGCCAAGACAGTTGGCGCGGGGGACTGTTTTTT
TRBJ2-7 | once | TRBV19 | TRBD2 | CASSIGTGGRYEQYF | TGTGCCAGTAGTATTGGCACGGGGGGGAGATACGAGCAGTACTTC
TRBJ2-7 | once | TRBV4-3 | TRBD2 | CASSQDRASGRNEQYF | TGCGCCAGCAGCCAAGATCGGGCTAGCGGGAGAAACGAGCAGTACTTC
TRBJ2-7 | NA | TRBV28 | NA | CASSLAPRGGEQYF | TGTGCCAGCAGTTTGGCCCCGCGGGGAGGAGAGCAGTACTTC
TRBJ2-3 | NA | TRBV10-3 | NA | CAIRKFSGDTQYF | TGTGCCATCAGGAAGTTCTCAGGGGATACGCAGTATTTT
TRBJ2-7 | NA | TRBV9 | NA | CASTLDSNYEQYF | TGTGCCAGCACCTTGGACAGCAACTACGAGCAGTACTTC
TRBJ1-1 | NA | TRBV28 | TRBD1 | CASSTGGVSTEAFF | TGTGCCAGCAGTACAGGGGGTGTAAGCACTGAAGCTTTCTTT
TRBJ1-2 | NA | TRBV7-9 | TRBD1 | CASSTNRGRLYGYTF | TGTGCCAGCAGCACCAACAGGGGGCGTTTGTATGGCTACACCTTC
TRBJ1-5 | few | TRBV10-3 | TRBD1 | CAISPTGQIQPQHF | TGTGCCATCAGTCCGACAGGGCAAATACAGCCCCAGCATTTT
TRBJ2-3 | once | TRBV7-2 | NA | CASSFRGTDTQYF | TGTGCCAGCAGCTTCAGGGGCACAGATACGCAGTATTTT
TRBJ2-5 | NA | TRBV7-9 | TRBD1 | CARSNGQDQTQYF | TGTGCCAGGAGTAACGGACAGGATCAGACCCAGTACTTC
TRBJ1-4 | NA | TRBV5-1 | TRBD1 | CASSTRTGRNEKLFF | TGCGCCAGCAGCACCCGGACAGGGCGGAATGAAAAACTGTTTTTT
TRBJ2-2 | NA | TRBV19 | NA | CASSARGSSTGELFF | TGTGCCAGTAGTGCCAGGGGATCGAGCACCGGGGAGCTGTTTTTT
TRBJ1-6 | NA | TRBV5-5 | NA | CASSAIGSSYNSPLHF | TGTGCCAGCAGCGCTATCGGGAGCTCCTATAATTCACCCCTCCACTTT
TRBJ2-3 | NA | TRBV3-1/TRBV3-2 | NA | CASRSGHSTDTQYF | TGTGCCAGCAGATCGGGACACAGCACAGATACGCAGTATTTT
TRBJ1-5 | NA | TRBV24-1 | NA | CATSEGDKFSNQPQHF | TGTGCCACCAGTGAAGGGGACAAATTTAGCAATCAGCCCCAGCATTTT
TRBJ2-3 | NA | TRBV6-2/TRBV6-3 | TRBD2 | CASSYPKVVAGETDTQYF | TGTGCCAGCAGTTACCCGAAGGTTGTAGCGGGGGAAACAGATACGCAGTATTTT
TRBJ1-2 | NA | TRBV30 | NA | CAWGVGGDDGYTF | TGTGCCTGGGGGGTGGGAGGGGATGATGGCTACACCTTC
TRBJ1-1 | NA | TRBV4-1 | NA | CASSQGLVNTEAFF | TGCGCCAGCAGCCAAGGACTTGTGAACACTGAAGCTTTCTTT
TRBJ1-3 | once | TRBV29-1 | NA | CSVGPGAGNTIYF | TGCAGCGTTGGCCCAGGGGCTGGAAACACCATATATTTT
TRBJ1-1 | NA | TRBV30 | NA | CAWSPDITTEAFF | TGTGCCTGGAGTCCCGACATTACTACTGAAGCTTTCTTT
TRBJ1-1 | NA | TRBV6-6 | TRBD1 | CASSAGGRGTEAFF | TGTGCCAGCAGCGCAGGGGGCCGGGGCACTGAAGCTTTCTTT
TRBJ1-2 | NA | TRBV2 | NA | CASSDRAREGYGYTF | TGTGCCAGCAGTGATAGGGCCAGGGAAGGTTATGGCTACACCTTC
TRBJ2-7 | NA | TRBV6-2/TRBV6-3 | TRBD1 | CASSYPSRIGSKRQGSYEQYF | TGTGCCAGCAGTTACCCATCGAGAATCGGGTCGAAAAGACAGGGTAGTTACGAGCAGTACTTC
TRBJ1-2 | NA | TRBV7-2 | TRBD1 | CASSEGQAYGYTF | TGTGCCAGCAGCGAGGGACAGGCCTATGGCTACACCTTC
TRBJ2-2 | NA | TRBV19 | TRBD1 | CASSRDRVDTGELFF | TGTGCCAGTAGTAGGGACAGGGTGGACACCGGGGAGCTGTTTTTT
TRBJ1-1 | NA | TRBV6-5 | NA | CASTVIDEAFF | TGTGCCAGCACGGTGATAGATGAAGCTTTCTTT
TRBJ1-4 | NA | TRBV7-8 | NA | CASSFSQGGEKLFF | TGTGCCAGCAGCTTTAGCCAGGGTGGCGAAAAACTGTTTTTT